This T cell receptor beta chain is from a study of shared clonotypes between healthy human individuals. Overall study findings and caveats: Against clonotypes common to all four donors, non-shared ones had lower generation probabilities.

Produced via immunoSEQ multiplex PCR; TCRdb's table is partial and in-frame only. The data show millions of clones, roughly 92% seen once. Comments on this clone: Its antigen is still unknown.

The V gene's germline CDR1 is SQVTM and CDR2 ANQGSEA. V shed 6 bases and J shed 0 bases, with 12 bases lying between them. The CDR3 loop spans 14 amino acids. It was into CD45RA+ naive and CD45RA-negative memory subsets that the CD4+ cells were split. The chain carries TRBV29-1 and TRBJ1-3; D is unresolved. Sequenced sample: naive CD4+ T cells sorted from blood. Subset meaning: CD45RA+ positively selected. The TCR comes from a man younger than 35 in good health. The CDR3, as DNA: TGCAGCGTAGCTGGACTAAACTCTGGAAACACCATATATTTT. Encoded protein: CSVAGLNSGNTIYF.